The clone carrying this T cell receptor (beta chain) was recorded many times. The CDR3 runs 15 residues. Germline lookup yields CDR1 MNHEY and CDR2 SVGAGI. V lost 7 bases, J lost 6 bases, and 12 bases stayed unmatched. The data were taken from a study of human T cells and chemical hapten exposure. TCRdb re-called the RACE reads with MiXCR, one entry per CDR3 protein. The sample yields roughly 84,000 distinct CDR3 sequences, 10% to 13% seen once. Time point meaning: patch test 3, about 24 weeks after DPC sensitization. Treatment specified: therapeutic diphenylcyclopropenone sensitization with weekly scalp DPC.

The chain uses TRBV6-5 and TRBJ2-7; TRBD1 aligns across 10 bases. This sequence was found in a woman between 45 and 65 years old with alopecia areata. Some clones in this sample may be carry-over from other donors' samples. The material sequenced was whole blood, taken in connection with sensitization to the hapten diphenylcyclopropenone (DPC). The CDR3 DNA follows: TGTGCCAGCACCTACACCGGGACAGGGGAGGTCGAGCAGTACTTC. Encoded protein: CASTYTGTGEVEQYF.